One and the same sample provided the 25 T cell receptor beta chains below, sequenced in a study of cytomegalovirus exposure and HLA in healthy donors. PCR was performed using 60 Vbeta and 13 Jbeta primers. The method was immunoSEQ multiplex PCR; TCRdb's version includes in-frame clones alone and lacks a portion of them. This sample has 97,000 or so clones, with about 60% found just once. Material for sequencing was PBMCs. The receptors come from a human donor in good health.

This clone was picked up a small number of times. The gene calls are TRBV6-1 and TRBJ1-5, with D perhaps matching TRBD1 (6 bases). Germline CDR1 and CDR2: MNHNS and SASEGT. V lost 8 bases, J lost 5 bases, and 16 bases lay in between. This CDR3 spans 14 amino acids. The CDR3 is CASQTVDSDQPQHF. As DNA, the CDR3 is TGTGCCAGCCAAACCGTGGACAGCGATCAGCCCCAGCATTTT.

The chain is built from TRBV7-3 and TRBJ2-2, with D perhaps TRBD1 (5 bases). CDR1 is SGHTA and CDR2 is FQGTGA in the germline V gene. The CDR3 runs to 16 residues. Trimming cost V 5 bases and J 6 bases, with 19 bases left between them. The CDR3 sequence is CASSRQGPFSAGELFF. Here the CDR3 DNA reads TGTGCCAGCAGCCGTCAGGGTCCGTTTTCTGCCGGGGAGCTGTTTTTT.

The CDR3, as DNA: TGTGCCTGGAGTCTAATTAATCAGCCCCAGCATTTT. Residues: CAWSLINQPQHF. J is TRBJ1-5 and V is TRBV30, with D hard to call. V lost 2 bases and J lost 4, with 6 bases in between. The CDR3 consists of 12 residues. Germline CDR1 reads GTSNPN; CDR2 reads SVGIG (reference sequence).

The chain has TRBV5-4 and TRBJ2-5; 8 bases match TRBD1. The length of the CDR3 is 15 residues. The junction had 4 bases not matched to a gene; V was cut back by 1 base and J by 2 bases. Germline CDR1 reads SGHNT; CDR2 reads YYREEE (reference sequence). The CDR3 DNA reads TGTGCCAGCAGCTTGCGGGACAGGAAACAAGAGACCCAGTACTTC. It specifies CASSLRDRKQETQYF.

The chain carries TRBV28 and TRBJ2-2; possible D gene TRBD2, 7 bases. CDR1 MDHEN and CDR2 SYDVKM come from the germline V gene. V lost 7 bases, J lost 3 bases, and 15 bases lay in between. This CDR3 spans 15 amino acids. This CDR3 is CASTRGGGHTGELFF. The CDR3 DNA follows: TGTGCCAGCACCAGAGGGGGGGGCCACACCGGGGAGCTGTTTTTT.

J is TRBJ2-1 and V is TRBV15; the match to TRBD2 covers 10 bases. The CDR3 covers 15 residues. The V segment lost 2 bases and the J segment 8 bases; nucleotides outside the gene matches: 6. CDR1 is LNHNV and CDR2 is YYDKDF in the germline V gene (reference sequence). The CDR3, as DNA: TGTGCCACCAGCAGATCTAGCGGGAGTGTCGATGAGCAGTTCTTC. This encodes CATSRSSGSVDEQFF.

In its sample, this clone was seen a few times. The V and J genes are TRBV19 and TRBJ2-7; TRBD1 agrees at 9 bases. Losses at the gene ends were 1 base for V and 5 bases for J; bases not matched to a gene: 12. Germline V CDR1 and CDR2: LNHDA, SQIVND (reference sequence). This CDR3 has 17 amino acids. CDR3 in amino acids: CASSIGFPGTGSNEQYF. The DNA for the CDR3 is TGTGCCAGTAGTATAGGCTTTCCTGGGACAGGGTCCAACGAGCAGTACTTC. The entire variable domain, with the rest obtained from reference TRBV19 and TRBJ2-7, is as follows: DGGITQSPKYLFRKEGQNVTLSCEQNLNHDAMYWYRQDPGQGLRLIYYSQIVNDFQKGDIAEGYSVSREKKESFPLTVTSAQKNPTAFYLCASSIGFPGTGSNEQYFGPGTRLTVT.

The chain couples TRBV6-5 to TRBJ1-1; 7 nucleotides agree with TRBD1. Germline V lookup: CDR1 MNHEY, CDR2 SVGAGI. This CDR3 is 13 amino acids long. J gave up 1 base and V 9 bases, and 5 bases lay outside the gene matches. The CDR3 bases are TGTGCCAGTAGGGGGACAGAGAACACTGAAGCTTTCTTT. Translated, it gives CASRGTENTEAFF.

This clone was detected only a few times. V and J are TRBV7-9 and TRBJ2-3; 9 positions agree with TRBD2. CDR3 length: 15 amino acids. V trimming: 6 bases; J trimming: 1 base; junction bases outside the gene matches: 5. The germline V gene has CDR1 SEHNR and CDR2 FQNEAQ (reference sequence). CDR3 DNA: TGTGCCAGCAGTCTTAGGACTAGCGGCACAGATACGCAGTATTTT. As protein: CASSLRTSGTDTQYF.

The J gene is TRBJ1-4, the V gene TRBV4-2; D gene uncertain. With 0 bases removed from V and 10 bases from J, the gap between germline ends came to 12 bases. In germline, CDR1 is LGHNA, CDR2 YNFKEQ. There are 14 residues in the CDR3. The CDR3 region is CASSQDSHEGKLFF. CDR3 nucleotide sequence: TGTGCCAGCAGCCAAGATAGCCACGAAGGAAAACTGTTTTTT.

The DNA for the CDR3 is TGTGCCACCGATGGACAGGGATTCACAGATACGCAGTATTTT. Translating gives CATDGQGFTDTQYF. The genes are TRBV2 and TRBJ2-3; 8 bases map to TRBD1. V gave up 10 bases and J gave up 2 bases; unmatched junction bases: 8. This CDR3 is built from 14 residues. Germline CDR1 is SNHLY and CDR2 is FYNNEI.

This clone was picked up a small number of times. Germline and junction disagree at one end, which may indicate a read error. V and J are TRBV5-6 and TRBJ2-7, with D maybe TRBD2 (6 bases). CDR3 length equals 15 residues. Per germline, CDR1 SGHDT and CDR2 YYEEEE. CDR3 protein: CASSDWRDRQPILRF. The CDR3 coding sequence is TGTGCCAGCAGCGATTGGCGGGACCGCCAACCAATTCTTCGCTTC. The full variable domain, with the rest looked up from reference TRBV5-6 and TRBJ2-7, is DAGVTQSPTHLIKTRGQQVTLRCSPKSGHDTVSWYQQALGQGPQFIFQYYEEEERQRGNFPDRFSGHQFPNYSSELNVNALLLGDSALYLCASSDWRDRQPILRFGPGTRLTVT.

This chain links TRBV6-5 with TRBJ2-1; 9 nucleotides align to TRBD1. Germline V gene data show CDR1 as MNHEY and CDR2 as SVGAGI. The CDR3 has 16 residues. With V trimmed by 2 bases and J by 12 bases, 14 bases remained unmatched. CDR3 DNA: TGTGCCAGCAGTTACCAAATTTCCGGGACAGGGACAGGGCAGTTCTTC. Encoded protein: CASSYQISGTGTGQFF.

The chain carries TRBV11-2 and TRBJ2-2; tentative D call: TRBD2 (5 bases). This CDR3 is built from 16 residues. CDR1 and CDR2 from the germline V gene are SGHAT and FQNNGV. Trimming stripped 5 bases from V and 1 base from J, with 14 bases between. The CDR3 sequence is CASSPPAGLNTGELFF. CDR3 in DNA: TGTGCCAGCAGCCCCCCTGCGGGTTTGAACACCGGGGAGCTGTTTTTT.

The chain joins TRBV27 to TRBJ2-2; 9 nucleotides match TRBD1. The CDR3 is 15 residues long. Germline CDR1 reads MNHEY; CDR2 reads SMNVEV (reference sequence). The junction had 9 bases not matched to a gene; V was cut back by 7 bases and J by 6 bases. CDR3 DNA: TGTGCCAGCATGCTGGACAGGGGACGAGCCGGGGAGCTGTTTTTT. Its translation is CASMLDRGRAGELFF.

The chain joins TRBV7-2 to TRBJ2-7, with D uncertain. The CDR3 totals 13 residues. Trimming removed 3 bases at V and 2 bases at J, with 8 bases between. From germline, CDR1 is SGHTA and CDR2 FQGNSA. The CDR3 protein is CASSFSVTYEQYF. In nucleotides, the CDR3 is TGTGCCAGCAGCTTTTCGGTGACCTACGAGCAGTACTTC.

This clone was seen more than once but under ten times. This sequence joins TRBV29-1 and TRBJ1-1; D uncertain. Germline loops: CDR1 SQVTM, CDR2 ANQGSEA. The V and J ends lost 0 bases and 6 bases respectively, with 8 bases between them. This CDR3 has 12 amino acids. CDR3 in amino acids: CSVEDTGAEAFF. The CDR3 DNA reads as TGCAGCGTTGAAGATACCGGGGCTGAAGCTTTCTTT.

The rearrangement uses TRBV11-2 and TRBJ2-1, with TRBD1 matching 7 bases. Germline V CDR1 and CDR2: SGHAT, FQNNGV. This CDR3 spans 15 amino acids. The V gene end was trimmed by 5 bases and the J gene end by 4 bases; junction bases not matched to a gene: 8. The CDR3 nucleotides are TGTGCCAGCAGCCCCAGACAGGGACAATACAATGAGCAGTTCTTC. It yields the protein CASSPRQGQYNEQFF.

The chain joins TRBV11-3 to TRBJ2-1; tentatively, D is TRBD2 (6 bases). In germline, CDR1 is SGHNT, CDR2 YENEEA. This CDR3 comprises 13 residues. Trimming stripped 4 bases from V and 8 bases from J, with 12 bases between. CDR3: CASSYMRRDEQFF. The CDR3 nucleotides read TGTGCCAGCAGCTACATGAGGAGGGATGAGCAGTTCTTC.

The chain joins TRBV18 to TRBJ1-4; 8 bases fit TRBD1. CDR3 length equals 14 residues. Germline V gene data show CDR1 as KGHSH and CDR2 as LQKENI. The V segment lost 8 bases and the J segment 8 bases; nucleotides outside the gene matches: 10. The CDR3 here is CASQGQGASEKLFF. The CDR3 coding sequence is TGTGCCAGCCAAGGACAGGGAGCATCCGAAAAACTGTTTTTT. Full variable domain (remainder filled in from reference TRBV18 and TRBJ1-4): NAGVMQNPRHLVRRRGQEARLRCSPMKGHSHVYWYRQLPEEGLKFMVYLQKENIIDESGMPKERFSAEFPKEGPSILRIQQVVRGDSAAYFCASQGQGASEKLFFGSGTQLSVL.

V and J are TRBV28 and TRBJ2-5; D is unresolved. V was clipped by 4 bases and J by 5 bases, with 11 bases between them. This CDR3 has 13 residues. Germline CDR1 is MDHEN and CDR2 is SYDVKM. CDR3 nucleotide sequence: TGTGCCAGCAGTTCCCAAATGAGGGAGACCCAGTACTTC. Translation gives CASSSQMRETQYF.

This clone was seen just once. V usage is TRBV27 and J usage is TRBJ2-1; 7 bases map to TRBD2. V lost 6 bases, J lost 0 bases, and 11 bases stayed unmatched. This CDR3 region has 17 residues. Germline lookup yields CDR1 MNHEY and CDR2 SMNVEV (reference sequence). In DNA, the CDR3 is TGTGCCAGCAGGGGGCAGATAGCGGGCTACTCCTACAATGAGCAGTTCTTC. Protein product: CASRGQIAGYSYNEQFF.

This rearrangement joins TRBV4-1 to TRBJ2-5; 8 bases match TRBD2. The J call is uncertain, as TRBJ2-7 better fits the DNA end. Germline lookup yields CDR1 MGHRA and CDR2 YSYEKL. The CDR3 length is 16 residues. The CDR3: CASSQDRTSPSYEQYF. The CDR3 DNA follows: TGCGCCAGCAGCCAAGATCGGACTAGCCCCTCCTACGAGCAGTACTTC.

The rearrangement uses TRBV29-1 and TRBJ2-7; 10 positions match TRBD2. CDR1 SQVTM and CDR2 ANQGSEA come from the germline V gene. The CDR3 runs to 16 residues. With V trimmed by 1 base and J by 3 bases, 9 bases remained unmatched. CDR3 sequence reads: CSVEGHTGTSVYEQYF. CDR3 sequence (DNA): TGCAGCGTTGAAGGGCATACCGGGACTAGCGTCTACGAGCAGTACTTC.

J is TRBJ2-2 and V is TRBV5-5, with TRBD1 matching 9 bases. CDR3 size: 14 residues. Germline V gene data show CDR1 as SGHKS and CDR2 as YYEKEE (reference sequence). V lost 2 bases, J lost 5 bases, and 1 base stayed unmatched. The DNA of the CDR3 is TGTGCCAGCAGCTTCGGACAGGGGACCGGGGAGCTGTTTTTT. Translated: CASSFGQGTGELFF.